Below are 21 T cell receptor beta chains sequenced from a single sample in a study of cytomegalovirus exposure and HLA in healthy donors. PCR employed 60 Vbeta and 13 Jbeta primers. This table comes from immunoSEQ multiplex PCR, and its TCRdb copy is limited to in-frame clones, with some not included. The sample has about 170,000 clones, around 78% seen once. Sequencing was performed on PBMCs. The origin of the receptors is a woman aged 25 to 45 in good health and CMV-seropositive.

The rearrangement joins TRBV11-2 to TRBJ1-1, with D possibly matching TRBD1 (6 bases). The CDR3 contains 13 residues. Per germline, CDR1 SGHAT and CDR2 FQNNGV. V lost 3 bases to trimming and J lost 4 bases, with 9 bases between them. The CDR3 bases are TGTGCCAGCAGCTTCAACAGGGTCACTGAAGCTTTCTTT. Protein product: CASSFNRVTEAFF.

This clone was counted a few times. The V gene is TRBV18, the J gene TRBJ1-5; 10 bases align to TRBD1. The CDR3 length is 14 residues. Germline lookup yields CDR1 KGHSH and CDR2 LQKENI. The V segment lost 5 bases and the J segment 5 bases; nucleotides outside the gene matches: 3. The CDR3 is CASSRQGADQPQHF. CDR3 bases: TGTGCCAGCTCAAGACAGGGGGCAGATCAGCCCCAGCATTTT.

This chain joins TRBV9 and TRBJ2-5; D is unresolved. The closer fit of TRBJ2-7 to the DNA end suggests the J call may be wrong. Germline loops: CDR1 SGDLS, CDR2 YYNGEE. This CDR3 spans 15 amino acids. As DNA, the CDR3 is TGTGCCAGCAGCGTAGGATCCTCAATCTCCTACGAGCAGTACTTC. It is translated as CASSVGSSISYEQYF.

CDR3: CASSQGLGGASEAFF. Written as DNA, the CDR3 is TGTGCCAGCAGCCAAGGGCTAGGGGGGGCGTCTGAAGCTTTCTTT. The rearrangement joins TRBV4-2 to TRBJ1-1; perhaps TRBD1 as D (6 bases). V lost 1 base, J lost 6 bases, and 15 bases lay in between. The CDR3 is 15 residues long. Germline-derived CDR1 and CDR2 are LGHNA and YNFKEQ.

This clone was seen a single time. V gene TRBV5-3 combines with J gene TRBJ2-7; D call uncertain. TRBV5-3 is given ORF status, its function remaining uncertain. This CDR3 spans 16 amino acids. Trimming pared 0 bases from V and 4 bases from J, leaving 17 bases between. Here the CDR3 reads CARSLERQRGWYEQYF. The CDR3 DNA sequence: TGTGCCAGAAGCTTGGAAAGGCAGAGAGGTTGGTACGAGCAGTACTTC.

This chain joins TRBV29-1 and TRBJ1-1, with a possible D match to TRBD1 (5 bases). Germline loops: CDR1 SQVTM, CDR2 ANQGSEA. The CDR3 has 13 amino acids. The V end was cut by 6 bases, the J end by 4 bases, with 15 bases between. This CDR3 is CSVPGRGGTEAFF. CDR3 sequence (DNA): TGCAGCGTCCCCGGGCGCGGGGGCACTGAAGCTTTCTTT.

The genes are TRBV7-8 and TRBJ2-5; D is unresolved. Germline loops: CDR1 SGHVS, CDR2 FQNEAQ. This CDR3 is built from 14 residues. The germline V and J ends were trimmed by 1 base and 7 bases, with 13 bases remaining between them. CDR3: CASSLGAPGGTQYF. The CDR3 coding sequence is TGTGCCAGCAGCTTAGGGGCTCCCGGTGGGACCCAGTACTTC.

The chain couples TRBV28 to TRBJ1-5; D is perhaps TRBD1 (6 bases). Germline CDR1 MDHEN, CDR2 SYDVKM. With 1 base removed from V and 2 bases from J, the gap between germline ends came to 21 bases. CDR3 length: 19 residues. CDR3 sequence reads: CASSLFTGIALGGNQPQHF. CDR3 DNA sequence: TGTGCCAGCAGTTTATTTACAGGGATTGCGTTAGGTGGCAATCAGCCCCAGCATTTT.

The J gene is TRBJ1-1, the V gene TRBV5-1; no reliable D call. This CDR3 comprises 16 residues. Germline CDR1 is SGHRS and CDR2 is YFSETQ. The V end was cut by 1 base, the J end by 0 bases, with 13 bases between. In DNA, the CDR3 is TGCGCCAGCAGCTTGATACGACATTCCATGAACACTGAAGCTTTCTTT. Its protein is CASSLIRHSMNTEAFF.

The sample holds a few counts of this clone. J is TRBJ2-1 and V is TRBV5-6, with 7 bases aligning to TRBD1. The length of the CDR3 is 14 residues. Germline V gives CDR1 SGHDT, CDR2 YYEEEE. V trimming: 3 bases; J trimming: 4 bases; junction bases outside the gene matches: 4. CDR3 loop: CASSSGTVYNEQFF. The CDR3 DNA reads as TGTGCCAGCAGCTCCGGGACAGTATACAATGAGCAGTTCTTC.

The rearrangement joins TRBV2 to TRBJ2-7; D uncertain. V lost 6 bases and J 3 bases, leaving 6 bases between the germline ends. Germline V gene lookup returns CDR1 SNHLY and CDR2 FYNNEI. The CDR3 contains 11 residues. The CDR3 coding sequence is TGTGCCAGCAGCCCTAGCTACGAGCAGTACTTC. This sequence encodes CASSPSYEQYF.

The chain couples TRBV7-2 to TRBJ1-6; possibly TRBD1 for D (5 bases). Germline values: CDR1 SGHTA, CDR2 FQGNSA. V was shortened by 1 base and J by 12 bases, with 16 bases between the two germline ends. This CDR3 spans 15 amino acids. The CDR3 coding sequence is TGTGCCAGCAGCTTAGAGTCCAGGGAAGACGTACCCCTCCACTTT. Encoded protein: CASSLESREDVPLHF.

The rearrangement uses TRBV6-5 and TRBJ1-6; D is uncertain. This CDR3 region has 13 residues. The V and J ends lost 2 bases and 9 bases respectively, with 8 bases between them. Germline V gene lookup returns CDR1 MNHEY and CDR2 SVGAGI. The CDR3 DNA reads TGTGCCAGCAGTTACCAAGGAGGTTCACCCCTCCACTTT. It yields the protein CASSYQGGSPLHF.

The rearrangement joins TRBV30 to TRBJ2-5; tentative D call: TRBD2 (6 bases). The V end lost 2 bases, the J end lost 1 base, and 14 bases lay between the germline ends. Germline lookup yields CDR1 GTSNPN and CDR2 SVGIG (reference sequence). There are 15 residues in the CDR3. The CDR3 coding sequence is TGTGCCTGGAGTTATACCCTAGCGATCCAAGAGACCCAGTACTTC. It translates to CAWSYTLAIQETQYF.

The V gene is TRBV10-3, the J gene TRBJ2-5, with a tentative D call TRBD2 (6 bases). V lost 0 bases and J 4 bases, leaving 6 bases between the germline ends. The germline V gene encodes CDR1 ENHRY and CDR2 SYGVKD. The CDR3 contains 13 residues. The CDR3 spells CAISESGGETQYF. Written as DNA, the CDR3 is TGTGCCATCAGTGAGTCGGGGGGAGAGACCCAGTACTTC.

CDR3 protein: CARGTGQGIYNEQFF. The CDR3 DNA follows: TGTGCCCGAGGAACAGGACAGGGGATCTACAATGAGCAGTTCTTC. This sequence joins TRBV30 and TRBJ2-1, with TRBD1 matching 9 bases. This CDR3 region has 15 residues. V lost 8 bases and J lost 3; bases outside the gene matches: 11. Germline CDR1 reads GTSNPN; CDR2 reads SVGIG (reference sequence).

This rearrangement joins TRBV12-5 to TRBJ2-6, with D tentatively TRBD2 (5 bases). The CDR3 consists of 15 residues. The germline gives CDR1 LGHNT, CDR2 FRNRAP. Trimming cost V 4 bases and J 2 bases, with 9 bases left between them. The CDR3 nucleotides are TGTGCTAGTGGTTCTGGACTCCCTGGGGCCAACGTCCTGACTTTC. This sequence encodes CASGSGLPGANVLTF.

J is TRBJ2-1 and V is TRBV19; 9 bases map to TRBD1. CDR1 is LNHDA, CDR2 SQIVND, per germline (reference sequence). Trimming took 5 bases from V and 9 from J; bases not matched to a gene: 11. The CDR3 is 15 residues long. The chain's CDR3 is CASSPRTGVWGEQFF. CDR3 nucleotide sequence: TGTGCCAGTAGTCCCCGGACAGGGGTGTGGGGTGAGCAGTTCTTC.

This chain links TRBV5-1 with TRBJ1-2; TRBD1 matches at 8 bases. Losses at the gene ends were 1 base for V and 4 bases for J; bases not matched to a gene: 3. The CDR3 sequence is 14 residues long. Germline-derived CDR1 and CDR2 are SGHRS and YFSETQ. The chain's CDR3 is CASSLTQGAYGYTF. As DNA, the CDR3 is TGCGCCAGCAGCTTGACTCAGGGGGCCTATGGCTACACCTTC.

V gene TRBV27 combines with J gene TRBJ1-1, with D perhaps TRBD1 (6 bases). V shed 2 bases and J shed 4 bases, with 11 bases lying between them. This CDR3 has 14 amino acids. Germline loops: CDR1 MNHEY, CDR2 SMNVEV (reference sequence). The CDR3 protein is CASSLLGGGTEAFF. DNA of the CDR3: TGTGCCAGCAGTTTACTAGGGGGGGGCACTGAAGCTTTCTTT.

The chain links TRBV30 to TRBJ1-3, with D perhaps matching TRBD1 (6 bases). Trimming stripped 1 base from V and 2 bases from J, with 12 bases between. Germline values: CDR1 GTSNPN, CDR2 SVGIG (reference sequence). This CDR3 has 15 amino acids. In DNA, the CDR3 is TGTGCCTGGAGTGAGTTCACAGGGACTGGAAACACCATATATTTT. Translation: CAWSEFTGTGNTIYF.